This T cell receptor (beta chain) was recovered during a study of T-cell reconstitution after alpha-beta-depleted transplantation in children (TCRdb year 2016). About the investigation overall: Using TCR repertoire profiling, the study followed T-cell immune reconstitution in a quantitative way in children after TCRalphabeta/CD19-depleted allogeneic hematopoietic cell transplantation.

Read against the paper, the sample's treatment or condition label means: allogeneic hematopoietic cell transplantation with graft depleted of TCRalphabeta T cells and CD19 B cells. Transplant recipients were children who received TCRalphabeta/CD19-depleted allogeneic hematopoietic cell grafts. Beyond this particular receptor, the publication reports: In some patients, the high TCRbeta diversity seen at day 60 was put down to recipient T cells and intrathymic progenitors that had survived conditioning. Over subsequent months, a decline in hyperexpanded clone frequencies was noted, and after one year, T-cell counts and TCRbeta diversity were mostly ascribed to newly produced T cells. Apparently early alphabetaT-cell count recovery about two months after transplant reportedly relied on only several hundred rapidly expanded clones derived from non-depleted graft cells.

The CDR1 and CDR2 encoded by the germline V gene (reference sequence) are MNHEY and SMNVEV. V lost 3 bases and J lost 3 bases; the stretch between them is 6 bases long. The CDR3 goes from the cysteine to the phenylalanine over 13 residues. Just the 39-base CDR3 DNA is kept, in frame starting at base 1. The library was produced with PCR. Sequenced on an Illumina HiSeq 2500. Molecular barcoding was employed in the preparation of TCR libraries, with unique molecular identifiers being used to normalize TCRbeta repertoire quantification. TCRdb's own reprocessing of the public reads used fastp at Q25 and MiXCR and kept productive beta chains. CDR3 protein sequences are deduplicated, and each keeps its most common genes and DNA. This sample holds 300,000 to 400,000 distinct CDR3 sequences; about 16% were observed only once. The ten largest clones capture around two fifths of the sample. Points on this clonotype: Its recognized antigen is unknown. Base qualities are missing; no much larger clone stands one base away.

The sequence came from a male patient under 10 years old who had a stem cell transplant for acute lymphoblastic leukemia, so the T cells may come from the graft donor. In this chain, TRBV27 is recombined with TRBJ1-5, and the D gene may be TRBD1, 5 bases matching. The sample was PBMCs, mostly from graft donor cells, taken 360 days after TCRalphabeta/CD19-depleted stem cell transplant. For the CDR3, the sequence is CASSLTDNQPQHF. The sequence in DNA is TGTGCCAGCAGTTTGACAGACAATCAGCCCCAGCATTTT.